These T cell receptor beta chains were read from a single sample in a study of blood T cell repertoires in COVID-19. Profiling relied on immunoSEQ multiplex PCR, and the TCRdb table lists in-frame clones only, not all of them. The sample lists some 140,000 clones, about four fifths occurring once. Sequenced material: peripheral blood. Receptors originate from a man aged 55 to 70 with acute or convalescent COVID-19. Each CDR3 is given with its conserved first and last residue. The order of the fields is CDR3 length, J gene, D gene, clone size, V gene, CDR3 DNA, CDR3 protein. D genes are given only for firm matches. Only some rows state a clone size, as once, few, many or a class for expanded clones.

>13|TRBJ1-1|.|.|TRBV29-1
TGCAGCGTTGAAGCCGTGAGGAACACTGAAGCTTTCTTT
CSVEAVRNTEAFF
>13|TRBJ1-1|.|.|TRBV19
TGTGCCAGTAGTATGAGACAGAACACTGAAGCTTTCTTT
CASSMRQNTEAFF
>19|TRBJ1-1|TRBD1|.|TRBV5-4
TGTGCCAGCAGCTTGGCAATTTCCGACAGGGGGCTCGGGAGCACTGAAGCTTTCTTT
CASSLAISDRGLGSTEAFF
>13|TRBJ2-7|TRBD1|many|TRBV11-1
TGTGCCAGCAGCTGGGACAGGGCATACGAGCAGTACTTC
CASSWDRAYEQYF
>13|TRBJ2-2|TRBD1|once|TRBV28
TGTGCCAGCAAAACAGGGGGAGGCGGGGAGCTGTTTTTT
CASKTGGGGELFF
>15|TRBJ2-2|.|few|TRBV19
TGTGCCAGTAGTTCCCGGACAGCGCACACCGGGGAGCTGTTTTTT
CASSSRTAHTGELFF
>16|TRBJ2-4|.|.|TRBV6-5
TGTGCCAGCAGTTACGGGGGCAGCCGAGCCAAAAACATTCAGTACTTC
CASSYGGSRAKNIQYF
>16|TRBJ2-1|TRBD2|.|TRBV9
TGTGCCAGCAGCGTAGGTTTAGCGGGAGTTGACAATGAGCAGTTCTTC
CASSVGLAGVDNEQFF
>15|TRBJ1-3|.|few|TRBV7-8
TGTGCCAGCAGCAAGGAGGGCAGGGCCGCGGGTACCATATATTTT
CASSKEGRAAGTIYF
>15|TRBJ2-7|.|.|TRBV6-1
TGTGCCAGCAGTGAGTCCAACGGGGGTTCTTACGAGCAGTACTTC
CASSESNGGSYEQYF
>14|TRBJ1-5|.|.|TRBV6-6
TGTGCCGCAACTGAGACAGGCCTGGACCAGCCCCAGCATTTT
CAATETGLDQPQHF
>15|TRBJ1-4|TRBD1|.|TRBV5-1
TGCGCCAGCAGCCCGTCGACAGGGGGTAATGAAAAACTGTTTTTT
CASSPSTGGNEKLFF
>16|TRBJ2-5|.|once|TRBV7-8
TGTGCCAGCAGCTTTGGGAACACTAGGGAAATGGAGACCCAGTACTTC
CASSFGNTREMETQYF
>15|TRBJ1-3|.|.|TRBV6-5
TGTGCCAGCAGGGCCAGGGGTAGAGCTGGAAACACCATATATTTT
CASRARGRAGNTIYF
>16|TRBJ1-5|.|.|TRBV19
TGTGCCAGTAAAGGGGCCCCATCGGGACAAAGACAGCCCCAGCATTTT
CASKGAPSGQRQPQHF